Listed here is a single T cell receptor beta chain. Its antigen is not identified. The length of the CDR3 is 13 residues. Germline assignment: CDR1 KGHSH and CDR2 LQKENI. J was trimmed by 5 bases and V by 6 bases; bases with no gene match: 5. This sample is drawn from a study of cytomegalovirus exposure and HLA in healthy donors. Study-level findings and limits: The classifier reportedly diagnosed cytomegalovirus status with high sensitivity and specificity. The study designated 150 or so TCR beta chains cytomegalovirus-associated. Usually a TCR sequence was rare, but some public TCRs were found in many donors.

Among the 90 to 150 subjects of the validation cohort, separate from the roughly 730-subject first cohort, were the donors. Profiled with immunoSEQ multiplex PCR; TCRdb holds only in-frame clones, not every one. Here the sample spans tens of thousands of clones, over 90% being singletons. V gene TRBV18 combines with J gene TRBJ2-5; TRBD1 matches 8 bases. The TCR comes from a man younger than 35 in good health and CMV-seronegative. Sequences were obtained from PBMCs. The CDR3 reads CASSYGQGETQYF. The CDR3, as DNA: TGTGCCAGCTCGTACGGACAGGGTGAGACCCAGTACTTC. Complete variable domain (other parts from reference TRBV18 and TRBJ2-5): NAGVMQNPRHLVRRRGQEARLRCSPMKGHSHVYWYRQLPEEGLKFMVYLQKENIIDESGMPKERFSAEFPKEGPSILRIQQVVRGDSAAYFCASSYGQGETQYFGPGTRLLVL.